A selection of T cell receptor beta chains follows, all from one sample in a study of read filtering for tumor transcriptome and immune sequencing. Each CDR3 protein is one row after TCRdb ran MiXCR on the reads. Of approximately 41,000 distinct CDR3 sequences in the sample, around 15% were seen once. The sample consisted of a population of CD138-negative cells sorted from bone marrow. These receptor sequences come from a donor at least 40 years old with multiple myeloma. CDR3s include the opening cysteine and the closing phenylalanine or tryptophan. The D gene is left open where the match is weak. Size values are once, few and many counts, or a class for expanded clones, and some rows have none.

abundance	d_gene	j_gene	v_gene	CDR3aa	CDR3nt
NA	TRBD2	TRBJ2-1	TRBV2	CATTGTRLYNEQSF	TGTGCCACCACCGGGACTAGGTTATACAACGAGCAGTCCTTC
many	NA	TRBJ2-1	TRBV27	CASSLAEGLQNEQFF	TGTGCCAGCAGTTTAGCCGAGGGCTTACAAAATGAGCAGTTCTTC
many	TRBD2	TRBJ2-1	TRBV7-9	CASSFPSGGNNEQFF	TGTGCCAGCAGCTTCCCCAGCGGGGGGAACAATGAGCAGTTCTTC
NA	NA	TRBJ2-7	TRBV20-1	CNARVGDREQYF	TGCAATGCTAGAGTCGGGGATCGCGAGCAGTACTTC
many	TRBD1	TRBJ2-5	TRBV7-9	CASSFGTDQETQYF	TGTGCCAGCAGCTTCGGGACAGACCAAGAGACCCAGTACTTC
many	TRBD2	TRBJ2-1	TRBV2	CASSVSGGLGYNEQFF	TGTGCCAGCAGTGTTTCGGGGGGTCTCGGCTACAATGAGCAGTTCTTC
NA	TRBD2	TRBJ2-1	TRBV20-1	CSARGPTSGSNEQLF	TGCAGTGCTAGAGGTCCGACTAGCGGGAGTAATGAGCAGCTCTTC
many	TRBD2	TRBJ2-1	TRBV7-8	CASSSGGLAARGGEQFF	TGTGCCAGCAGCTCGGGTGGACTAGCGGCCCGAGGGGGTGAGCAGTTCTTC
many	NA	TRBJ2-3	TRBV19	CASSTDGLGPDTQYF	TGTGCCAGTAGTACAGACGGGCTGGGGCCAGATACGCAGTATTTT
many	TRBD2	TRBJ2-1	TRBV28	CASSYPSSGRGFF	TGTGCCAGCAGTTACCCATCTAGCGGGAGGGGGTTCTTC
many	TRBD2	TRBJ2-7	TRBV20-1	CSARGSASGRPYEQYF	TGCAGTGCTAGAGGGTCCGCTAGCGGGAGGCCCTACGAGCAGTACTTC
many	NA	TRBJ2-1	TRBV2	CASKREISYNEQFF	TGTGCCAGCAAAAGGGAGATCTCCTACAATGAGCAGTTCTTC
many	TRBD1	TRBJ1-6	TRBV7-9	CASSSGTGVSPLHF	TGTGCCAGCAGCTCCGGGACAGGGGTTTCACCCCTCCACTTT
many	NA	TRBJ2-5	TRBV20-1	CSAGWPGSQETQYF	TGCAGTGCTGGTTGGCCGGGTTCCCAAGAGACCCAGTACTTC
many	NA	TRBJ2-2	TRBV7-2	CASSFLSTGELFF	TGTGCCAGCAGCTTTCTGAGCACCGGGGAGCTGTTTTTT
NA	TRBD1	TRBJ2-1	TRBV5-1	CASSSPGQGYNEQFF	TGCGCCAGCAGCTCTCCGGGACAGGGTTACAATGAGCAGTTCTTC
many	NA	TRBJ2-5	TRBV20-1	CSARVLGARGETQYF	TGCAGTGCTAGAGTGCTCGGGGCGAGGGGGGAGACCCAGTACTTC
few	NA	TRBJ2-3	TRBV6-2/TRBV6-3	CASSFTVDTQYF	TGTGCCAGCAGTTTTACGGTGGATACGCAGTATTTT
medium-sized	TRBD1	TRBJ2-1	TRBV28	CASSSTGTGDYNEQFF	TGTGCCAGCAGTTCGACCGGGACAGGGGACTACAATGAGCAGTTCTTC
many	NA	TRBJ1-1	TRBV7-2	CASSLEQNPPAFF	TGTGCCAGCAGCTTAGAGCAGAACCCCCCTGCTTTCTTT
many	TRBD2	TRBJ2-1	TRBV5-1	CASSTRAGGSYNEQFF	TGCGCCAGCAGCACTCGAGCGGGAGGCTCCTACAATGAGCAGTTCTTC
many	NA	TRBJ2-3	TRBV10-3	CAISKEVTPQDTQYF	TGTGCCATCAGTAAAGAAGTGACACCCCAGGATACGCAGTATTTT
many	NA	TRBJ2-7	TRBV5-6	CASSLMGPGGSYEQYF	TGTGCCAGCAGCTTGATGGGGCCAGGGGGGTCCTACGAGCAGTACTTC
NA	NA	TRBJ1-1	TRBV12-3/TRBV12-4	CAIKGDMNTEAFF	TGTGCCATAAAGGGGGACATGAACACTGAAGCTTTCTTT
NA	NA	TRBJ2-1	TRBV11-2	CASSPRLAANPYNEQFF	TGTGCCAGCAGCCCCCGATTAGCGGCAAATCCCTACAATGAGCAGTTCTTC
many	TRBD1	TRBJ1-5	TRBV29-1	CSAITGDGYQPQHF	TGCAGCGCCATTACAGGGGATGGCTATCAGCCCCAGCATTTT
few	NA	TRBJ2-5	TRBV7-9	CASSSTQGFETQYF	TGTGCCAGCAGCTCAACGCAGGGGTTCGAGACCCAGTACTTC
many	NA	TRBJ2-1	TRBV9	CASSVVEYNEQFF	TGTGCCAGCAGCGTAGTGGAGTACAATGAGCAGTTCTTC
NA	NA	TRBJ1-1	TRBV20-1	CSARDIRQADTEAFF	TGCAGTGCTAGAGATATACGGCAGGCAGACACTGAAGCTTTCTTT
many	NA	TRBJ2-4	TRBV10-3	CAISESFPKGALDIQYF	TGTGCCATCAGTGAGTCCTTTCCCAAAGGGGCATTGGACATTCAGTACTTC
many	TRBD2	TRBJ2-5	TRBV20-1	CSARPLASETQYF	TGCAGTGCTAGACCACTAGCGTCAGAGACCCAGTACTTC
many	TRBD2	TRBJ2-1	TRBV29-1	CSVDGGLAGGYNEQFF	TGCAGCGTTGACGGCGGACTAGCGGGAGGATACAATGAGCAGTTCTTC
many	NA	TRBJ2-1	TRBV29-1	CSVDAAMHNEQFF	TGCAGCGTTGATGCAGCAATGCACAATGAGCAGTTCTTC
many	NA	TRBJ2-1	TRBV14	CASSQSRQAYNEQFF	TGTGCCAGCAGCCAAAGCAGACAGGCATACAATGAGCAGTTCTTC
many	NA	TRBJ1-1	TRBV5-1	CASRGGPSLGEAFF	TGCGCCAGCAGGGGAGGACCTAGCCTAGGTGAAGCTTTCTTT
many	NA	TRBJ2-3	TRBV5-1	CASSGDGTSWGTDTQYF	TGCGCCAGCAGCGGAGATGGGACATCCTGGGGAACAGATACGCAGTATTTT
NA	TRBD1	TRBJ2-7	TRBV4-1	CASSQTGGSRYEQYF	TGCGCCAGCAGCCAGACAGGGGGCTCGAGGTACGAGCAGTACTTC
many	NA	TRBJ2-3	TRBV6-4	CASSALSAGADTQYF	TGTGCCAGCAGTGCCCTCTCGGCCGGGGCAGATACGCAGTATTTT
many	NA	TRBJ2-2	TRBV6-1	CASRATGMNTGELFF	TGTGCCAGCAGAGCTACAGGGATGAACACCGGGGAGCTGTTTTTT
many	TRBD2	TRBJ2-1	TRBV19	CASSAAGTRSWNEQFF	TGTGCCAGTAGTGCCGCCGGGACTAGGTCATGGAATGAGCAGTTCTTC
few	NA	TRBJ1-5	TRBV3-1	CASSQSPNSNQPQHF	TGTGCCAGCAGCCAATCACCGAATAGCAATCAGCCCCAGCATTTT
few	NA	TRBJ2-1	TRBV2	CASSEGLAHYNEQFF	TGTGCCAGCAGTGAAGGGCTAGCGCACTACAATGAGCAGTTCTTC
many	NA	TRBJ2-5	TRBV28	CASSLQVYQETQYF	TGTGCCAGCAGTTTACAGGTTTACCAAGAGACCCAGTACTTC
NA	TRBD2	TRBJ2-3	TRBV7-4	CASSSVLAGPDTQYF	TGTGCCAGCAGCTCAGTTCTAGCGGGGCCAGATACGCAGTATTTT
many	NA	TRBJ1-5	TRBV7-8	CASSLNLGAAGQPQHF	TGTGCCAGCAGCTTAAATTTGGGGGCGGCGGGTCAGCCCCAGCATTTT
NA	NA	TRBJ2-1	TRBV24-1	CATSDPVLEAYNEQFF	TGTGCCACCAGTGACCCCGTGTTGGAGGCCTACAATGAGCAGTTCTTC
NA	NA	TRBJ2-5	TRBV4-2	CASSQGEDTYQETQYF	TGTGCCAGCAGCCAAGGGGAAGACACGTACCAAGAGACCCAGTACTTC
many	TRBD2	TRBJ2-5	TRBV7-3	CASSLNAGGAETQYF	TGTGCCAGCAGCTTAAATGCGGGAGGGGCGGAGACCCAGTACTTC
few	NA	TRBJ1-5	TRBV28	CASHPARGVNQPQHF	TGTGCCAGCCATCCCGCGAGGGGCGTCAATCAGCCCCAGCATTTT
many	NA	TRBJ1-2	TRBV5-1	CASSLGPTYGYTF	TGCGCCAGCAGCTTGGGACCAACCTATGGCTACACCTTC
NA	NA	TRBJ2-1	TRBV5-1	CASSSTSRPNEQLF	TGTGCCAGCAGTAGTACTAGTCGTCCCAATGAGCAGCTCTTC
many	TRBD2	TRBJ2-7	TRBV5-6	CASSWGGRGVHEQYF	TGTGCCAGCAGTTGGGGGGGGAGAGGGGTCCACGAGCAGTACTTC
few	TRBD1	TRBJ2-7	TRBV10-3	CAISPGQGAHEQYF	TGTGCCATCAGTCCGGGACAGGGTGCTCACGAGCAGTACTTC
many	TRBD2	TRBJ2-1	TRBV20-1	CSARDRRLAQNNEQFF	TGCAGTGCTAGAGATCGTCGACTAGCACAGAACAATGAGCAGTTCTTC
many	TRBD1	TRBJ2-2	TRBV6-6	CASSYPPGQGAPGELFF	TGTGCCAGCAGTTACCCGCCCGGACAGGGGGCCCCCGGGGAGCTGTTTTTT
many	TRBD1	TRBJ2-7	TRBV11-2	CASSTNRGAYEQYF	TGTGCCAGCAGCACTAACAGGGGAGCCTACGAGCAGTACTTC
NA	NA	TRBJ2-1	TRBV12-3/TRBV12-4	CASSPPVGTEQFF	TGTGCCAGCAGCCCCCCAGTGGGCACGGAGCAGTTCTTC